These T cell receptor beta chains were read from a single sample in a study of blood T cell repertoires in COVID-19. The table came from immunoSEQ multiplex PCR; TCRdb's copy has only in-frame clones and leaves some out. The table has 110,000 or so clones, 80% to 85% seen once; the top ten hold about 40%. Material: peripheral blood. Every receptor here comes from a man at least 80 years old with acute or convalescent COVID-19. The CDR3 runs from the conserved cysteine through the conserved F or W. The D gene is left open where the match is weak. Where a row states a size, it is once, few, many or the class of an expanded clone; other rows omit it.

abundance	v_gene	d_gene	j_gene	CDR3aa	CDR3nt
NA	TRBV19	NA	TRBJ1-5	CASSIRGWQPQHF	TGTGCCAGTAGTATTAGGGGTTGGCAGCCCCAGCATTTT
NA	TRBV5-4	TRBD2	TRBJ2-7	CASSSLTSGSGEQYF	TGTGCCAGCAGCTCACTGACTAGCGGGAGTGGTGAGCAGTACTTC
NA	TRBV29-1	TRBD1	TRBJ2-3	CSVDLRQGNTDTQYF	TGCAGCGTTGATCTTAGACAGGGAAACACAGATACGCAGTATTTT
NA	TRBV5-1	NA	TRBJ2-3	CASSSLTGSTDTQYF	TGCGCCAGCAGCTCTCTCACCGGGAGCACAGATACGCAGTATTTT
NA	TRBV3-1/TRBV3-2	NA	TRBJ2-7	CASSQDTGKPRKYF	TGTGCCAGCAGCCAAGATACGGGGAAGCCCCGGAAGTACTTC
NA	TRBV7-2	NA	TRBJ2-2	CASSLVGSGLTGELFF	TGTGCCAGCAGCTTAGTTGGGAGCGGTTTGACCGGGGAGCTGTTTTTT
NA	TRBV7-9	TRBD1	TRBJ2-3	CASSPRGLGTDTQYF	TGTGCCAGCAGCCCCAGGGGGCTTGGCACAGATACGCAGTATTTT
NA	TRBV27	TRBD2	TRBJ2-1	CASRRTSGPNEQFF	TGTGCCAGCAGGCGGACTAGCGGGCCCAATGAGCAGTTCTTC
NA	TRBV18	TRBD2	TRBJ2-1	CASSPWGGNEQFF	TGTGCCAGCTCACCGTGGGGGGGGAATGAGCAGTTCTTC
NA	TRBV6-1	TRBD2	TRBJ2-1	CASSERTSGYNEQFF	TGTGCCAGCAGTGAACGGACTAGCGGTTACAATGAGCAGTTCTTC
NA	TRBV5-1	NA	TRBJ1-1	CASSLKQTEFTEAFF	TGCGCCAGCAGCTTGAAACAGACCGAATTCACTGAAGCTTTCTTT
NA	TRBV4-1	TRBD1	TRBJ1-2	CASSGTGALINYGYTF	TGCGCCAGCAGTGGGACAGGGGCCCTCATAAACTATGGCTACACCTTC
NA	TRBV20-1	TRBD1	TRBJ1-5	CSASNPQGNQPQHF	TGCAGTGCTAGTAACCCACAGGGGAATCAGCCCCAGCATTTT
NA	TRBV9	TRBD1	TRBJ2-2	CASSFDRTGVGELFF	TGTGCCAGCAGCTTCGACAGAACAGGGGTCGGGGAGCTGTTTTTT
NA	TRBV30	TRBD1	TRBJ1-2	CAWSADRAGYTF	TGTGCCTGGAGTGCAGACAGGGCTGGCTACACCTTC
NA	TRBV3-1/TRBV3-2	NA	TRBJ2-7	CASSHNGLQPTKQYF	TGTGCCAGCAGCCATAACGGACTACAACCTACGAAGCAGTACTTC
NA	TRBV29-1	TRBD1	TRBJ1-1	CSVHLQGAGNTEAFF	TGCAGCGTCCATCTACAGGGGGCGGGGAACACTGAAGCTTTCTTT
NA	TRBV6-6	TRBD2	TRBJ2-1	CASSLGLAGVGEQFF	TGTGCCAGCAGTCTAGGACTAGCGGGAGTGGGTGAGCAGTTCTTC
NA	TRBV5-1	NA	TRBJ1-6	CASSSDSNSPLHF	TGCGCCAGCAGTTCTGACAGTAATTCACCCCTCCACTTT
NA	TRBV15	NA	TRBJ1-5	CATSRDFWPSNQPQHF	TGTGCCACCAGCAGAGATTTCTGGCCTAGCAATCAGCCCCAGCATTTT
NA	TRBV29-1	TRBD1	TRBJ2-7	CSVASGQGYEQYF	TGCAGCGTTGCCTCGGGACAGGGGTACGAGCAGTACTTC
few	TRBV5-1	NA	TRBJ2-1	CASSLVLLVNEQFF	TGCGCCAGCAGCTTGGTTCTCCTTGTCAATGAGCAGTTCTTC
NA	TRBV11-2	NA	TRBJ2-3	CASSLVIGSTDTQYF	TGTGCCAGCAGCTTAGTTATTGGCAGCACAGATACGCAGTATTTT
NA	TRBV7-2	TRBD1	TRBJ2-7	CASSLEWTGGGYEQYF	TGTGCCAGCAGCTTAGAATGGACAGGGGGCGGGTACGAGCAGTACTTC
once	TRBV5-3	TRBD1	TRBJ1-2	CARSFLGTGYGYTF	TGTGCCAGAAGCTTTCTCGGGACAGGGTACGGCTACACCTTC
once	TRBV2	NA	TRBJ1-5	CASSLQGNQPQHF	TGTGCCAGCAGTCTTCAGGGGAATCAGCCCCAGCATTTT
NA	TRBV3-1/TRBV3-2	TRBD2	TRBJ2-3	CASSITSASTDTQYF	TGTGCCAGCAGTATAACTAGCGCAAGCACAGATACGCAGTATTTT
NA	TRBV29-1	TRBD1	TRBJ2-1	CSVRPTRQGNRNEQFF	TGCAGCGTTCGCCCCACGCGACAGGGGAATAGAAATGAGCAGTTCTTC
few	TRBV5-6	NA	TRBJ1-3	CASSLAGAPGNTIYF	TGTGCCAGCAGCTTGGCAGGGGCGCCCGGAAACACCATATATTTT
NA	TRBV3-1/TRBV3-2	TRBD1	TRBJ1-1	CASSLGQGAAEAFF	TGTGCCAGCAGCCTCGGACAGGGGGCGGCTGAAGCTTTCTTT
NA	TRBV28	NA	TRBJ1-1	CASSLLTEAFF	TGTGCCAGCAGTTTGCTAACTGAAGCTTTCTTT
once	TRBV28	TRBD1	TRBJ1-4	CASSYPGQGARTRLFF	TGTGCCAGCAGTTACCCGGGACAGGGGGCCCGAACTCGACTGTTTTTT
NA	TRBV5-1	NA	TRBJ1-1	CASSFGLNTEAFF	TGCGCCAGCAGCTTTGGGCTGAACACTGAAGCTTTCTTT
few	TRBV2	TRBD1	TRBJ1-5	CASGGTGNQPQHF	TGTGCCAGCGGAGGGACAGGGAATCAGCCCCAGCATTTT
few	TRBV28	NA	TRBJ1-1	CASSMARGVGEAFF	TGTGCCAGCAGTATGGCGCGGGGGGTCGGTGAAGCTTTCTTT
NA	TRBV7-8	NA	TRBJ1-1	CASSLGQTTLTEAFF	TGTGCCAGCAGCCTCGGACAGACCACCTTAACTGAAGCTTTCTTT
once	TRBV28	TRBD1	TRBJ2-1	CASSFRDRGATNNEQFF	TGTGCCAGCAGTTTCAGGGACAGGGGGGCGACGAACAATGAGCAGTTCTTC
NA	TRBV6-6	NA	TRBJ1-1	CASSSSAGLPTEAFF	TGTGCCAGCAGCTCCTCGGCAGGCCTTCCCACTGAAGCTTTCTTT
NA	TRBV3-1/TRBV3-2	TRBD2	TRBJ2-1	CASSPEPGLLHEQFF	TGTGCCAGCAGCCCAGAACCGGGACTATTACATGAGCAGTTCTTC
NA	TRBV2	TRBD1	TRBJ2-5	CASSEATRTGQETQYF	TGTGCCAGCAGTGAAGCGACCCGGACAGGGCAAGAGACCCAGTACTTC
NA	TRBV4-3	NA	TRBJ2-2	CASSQRITRGNTGELFF	TGCGCCAGCAGCCAAAGGATAACCAGGGGGAACACCGGGGAGCTGTTTTTT
once	TRBV27	TRBD2	TRBJ2-3	CASRQRGLARTDTQYF	TGTGCCAGCCGTCAGCGAGGACTAGCGCGCACAGATACGCAGTATTTT
NA	TRBV19	TRBD1	TRBJ2-2	CASSPGWGTANTGELFF	TGTGCCAGTAGCCCAGGGTGGGGGACAGCGAACACCGGGGAGCTGTTTTTT
NA	TRBV6-5	TRBD2	TRBJ2-1	CASQGLAGGNEQFF	TGTGCCAGTCAGGGACTAGCGGGAGGGAATGAGCAGTTCTTC
NA	TRBV7-2	TRBD1	TRBJ2-7	CASRPGQGVYEQYF	TGTGCCAGCAGACCGGGACAGGGTGTTTACGAGCAGTACTTC